This entry is about one T cell receptor (beta chain). V lost 4 bases and J lost 6; bases outside the gene matches: 9. From germline, CDR1 is SGHRS and CDR2 YFSETQ. CDR3 length: 15 residues. The data stem from a study of technical replicates of blood from a handful of donors. Profiling relied on immunoSEQ multiplex PCR, and the TCRdb table lists in-frame clones only, not all of them. The table records around 50,000 clones, 80% to 95% of them present only once. The sample consisted of PBMCs. This receptor was identified in a human donor in good health. Some clones in this sample may be carry-over from other donors' samples. The V call is TRBV5-1, the J call TRBJ1-1; 10 nucleotides match TRBD1. The CDR3 DNA reads as TGCGCCAGCAGCCTAACCGGGACAGGGGCGGCTGAAGCTTTCTTT. Its translation is CASSLTGTGAAEAFF.